Following are 32 T cell receptor beta chains from one sample sequenced in a study of cytomegalovirus exposure and HLA in healthy donors. This PCR relied on a set of 60 Vbeta primers and 13 Jbeta primers. Data came from immunoSEQ multiplex PCR; TCRdb stores just in-frame clones and leaves some out. The table has about 150,000 clones, over 75% seen once. Sequencing used PBMCs. Every receptor here comes from a middle-aged woman in good health and CMV-seropositive.

This clone occurred a few times. The chain couples TRBV6-1 to TRBJ1-1; perhaps TRBD1 as D (5 bases). This CDR3 region has 15 residues. Germline-derived CDR1 and CDR2 are MNHNS and SASEGT. The V gene lost 6 bases and the J gene lost 5 bases, with 19 bases spanning the gap. The CDR3 here is CASRRQSLVDTEAFF. DNA for the CDR3: TGTGCCAGCAGGCGACAGTCCCTCGTGGATACTGAAGCTTTCTTT.

This chain joins TRBV5-4 and TRBJ2-2, with D perhaps TRBD1 (9 bases). The CDR3 is made up of 16 amino acids. The germline V gene has CDR1 SGHNT and CDR2 YYREEE (reference sequence). Trimming pared 3 bases from V and 6 bases from J, leaving 18 bases between. This chain's CDR3 is CASSYRGREVSGELFF. The CDR3 bases are TGTGCCAGCAGCTACAGGGGGCGGGAGGTTTCCGGGGAGCTGTTTTTT.

The chain has TRBV19 and TRBJ1-1; 11 nucleotides match TRBD1. From germline, CDR1 is LNHDA and CDR2 SQIVND (reference sequence). This CDR3 comprises 14 residues. J lost 7 bases, V lost 4 bases, and 5 bases had no gene match. The CDR3 DNA reads as TGTGCCAGTAGTACGAGGACAGGGGGCCGTGAAGCTTTCTTT. Its protein product is CASSTRTGGREAFF.

The chain joins TRBV10-1 to TRBJ2-3, with TRBD1 identical over 9 bases. In germline, CDR1 is WNHNN, CDR2 SYGVQD (reference sequence). V shed 3 bases and J 4 bases; nucleotides not matched to a gene: 5. The CDR3 has 15 amino acids. This CDR3 is CASSDGQGMADTQYF. Written as DNA, the CDR3 is TGCGCCAGCAGTGATGGACAGGGGATGGCAGATACGCAGTATTTT.

This sequence joins TRBV7-9 and TRBJ1-3; 7 nucleotides match TRBD1. CDR1 and CDR2 (germline): SEHNR, FQNEAQ (reference sequence). The CDR3 is made up of 15 amino acids. Trimming cost V 1 base and J 3 bases; bases outside gene matches: 3. The CDR3 here is CASSLGAGGGNTIYF. The CDR3 DNA sequence: TGTGCCAGCAGCTTAGGGGCAGGGGGTGGAAACACCATATATTTT.

The table lists this clone with a few counts. The V and J genes are TRBV6-1 and TRBJ1-5; D is ambiguous. CDR3 size: 13 residues. CDR1 MNHNS and CDR2 SASEGT come from the germline V gene. Trimming left V 2 bases short and J 4 bases short, with 6 bases between. CDR3 amino acids: CASSERENQPQHF. In DNA, the CDR3 is TGTGCCAGCAGTGAAAGGGAGAATCAGCCCCAGCATTTT.

V is TRBV5-1 and J is TRBJ2-7, with D possibly matching TRBD2 (5 bases). Germline CDR1 is SGHRS and CDR2 is YFSETQ. Trimming took 0 bases from V and 4 from J, leaving 14 bases between them. This CDR3 spans 15 amino acids. CDR3 protein: CASSLVSGYEYEQYF. The CDR3 nucleotides are TGCGCCAGCAGCTTGGTTTCGGGGTATGAGTACGAGCAGTACTTC.

This clone was seen only a few times. This rearrangement joins TRBV29-1 to TRBJ2-7; 7 nucleotides align to TRBD2. The CDR3 is 11 residues long. V trimming: 4 bases; J trimming: 4 bases; junction bases outside the gene matches: 1. The germline V gene has CDR1 SQVTM and CDR2 ANQGSEA. CDR3 DNA: TGCAGCGTTGGGACTAGTTACGAGCAGTACTTC. Its translation: CSVGTSYEQYF.

This chain links TRBV6-6 with TRBJ1-5; unclear D gene. CDR1 is MNHNY and CDR2 is SVGAGI in the germline V gene (reference sequence). This CDR3 comprises 13 residues. V dropped 2 bases and J dropped 6 bases, with 8 bases sitting between them. The CDR3 here is CASSYTQAQPQHF. In DNA, the CDR3 is TGTGCCAGCAGTTACACTCAGGCTCAGCCCCAGCATTTT.

This sequence joins TRBV18 and TRBJ2-1; 10 nucleotides align to TRBD2. CDR1 is KGHSH and CDR2 is LQKENI in the germline V gene. The CDR3 has 15 residues. Germline trimming cut 6 bases from V and 4 bases from J; bases unmatched to any gene: 6. CDR3 sequence reads: CASSATTSGYNEQFF. The CDR3 region has the DNA TGTGCCAGCTCTGCCACGACTAGCGGGTACAATGAGCAGTTCTTC.

The V and J genes are TRBV7-9 and TRBJ2-7; a weak D match, TRBD2 (6 bases). Germline values: CDR1 SEHNR, CDR2 FQNEAQ (reference sequence). There are 16 residues in the CDR3. V lost 4 bases and J 2 bases, leaving 18 bases between the germline ends. The CDR3 bases are TGTGCCAGCAGCTCATCGACCGGGACTTATACCTACGAGCAGTACTTC. Translated: CASSSSTGTYTYEQYF.

The gene calls are TRBV6-6 and TRBJ2-3; 7 bases match TRBD2. The V gene's germline CDR1 is MNHNY and CDR2 SVGAGI (reference sequence). J lost 2 bases, V lost 4 bases, and 6 bases had no gene match. CDR3 size: 15 residues. The CDR3 nucleotides read TGTGCCAGCAGTTTAGGCGGGGGTTACACAGATACGCAGTATTTT. It is translated as CASSLGGGYTDTQYF.

The chain is built from TRBV19 and TRBJ1-5; 7 bases map to TRBD1. The germline CDR1 and CDR2 sequences are LNHDA and SQIVND (reference sequence). CDR3 length: 18 amino acids. Unmatched junction bases numbered 11, after V lost 1 base and J lost 2 bases. Here the CDR3 reads CASSIGVGRTGRNQPQHF. The CDR3 DNA reads as TGTGCCAGTAGTATAGGGGTTGGAAGGACAGGACGCAATCAGCCCCAGCATTTT.

J is TRBJ1-4 and V is TRBV5-1; unclear D gene. The CDR3 sequence is 12 residues long. From germline, CDR1 is SGHRS and CDR2 YFSETQ. Trimming took off 3 bases at V and 7 bases at J, with 7 bases between the two ends. The CDR3: CASSSEGEKLFF. In DNA, the CDR3 is TGCGCCAGCAGCTCGGAGGGTGAAAAACTGTTTTTT.

The chain employs TRBV14 and TRBJ2-5; TRBD2 matches at 8 bases. V dropped 5 bases and J dropped 5; count of bases not matched to a gene: 7. The CDR3 loop spans 14 amino acids. CDR1 is SGHDN and CDR2 is FVKESK in the germline V gene. The CDR3 DNA sequence: TGTGCCAGCAGCAAGGGACTAGTGTTTGAGACCCAGTACTTC. It specifies CASSKGLVFETQYF.

This clone was found a few times. This likely comes from a read error, as the CDR3 has no conserved phenylalanine or tryptophan at its end. It is unclear where the CDR3 begins or ends on the DNA, so no DNA is shown, and the CDR3 is as TCRdb lists it. The chain combines TRBV6-1 with TRBJ2-7; the DNA was not compared with TRBD2, the D call given in the table. The CDR3 length is 14 residues, termini included. The germline CDR1 and CDR2 sequences are MNHNS and SASEGT. CDR3: CASRSGLAGVDFRI.

This sequence joins TRBV19 and TRBJ2-7, with 7 bases identical to TRBD2. Germline values: CDR1 LNHDA, CDR2 SQIVND (reference sequence). V shed 2 bases and J 2 bases; nucleotides not matched to a gene: 9. The CDR3 loop spans 16 amino acids. The CDR3 loop reads CASSITPGRGTYEQYF. The CDR3 DNA follows: TGTGCCAGTAGTATAACCCCTGGGCGGGGGACCTACGAGCAGTACTTC.

This sequence joins TRBV28 and TRBJ2-2; D may be TRBD2 (6 bases). Per germline, CDR1 MDHEN and CDR2 SYDVKM. CDR3 length equals 15 residues. Deletions cut 5 bases from V and 5 bases from J, with 15 bases between. CDR3 in amino acids: CASSPRHRETGELFF. The CDR3 nucleotides are TGTGCCAGCAGTCCTCGACACCGGGAGACCGGGGAGCTGTTTTTT.

This clone was observed a single time. Here the CDR3 omits its conserved ending phenylalanine or tryptophan, so a read error is the likely source. The chain couples TRBV7-8 to TRBJ1-1; TRBD1 is a possible D gene (5 bases). The CDR3 covers 14 residues. Trimming shortened V by 1 base and J by 4 bases, and 10 bases separated the two germline ends. Germline loops: CDR1 SGHVS, CDR2 FQNEAQ. CDR3 residues: CASSLEGHLTEAFL. The DNA of the CDR3 is TGTGCCAGCAGCTTAGAGGGGCATCTCACTGAAGCTTTCCTT.

J is TRBJ1-2 and V is TRBV10-3; TRBD1 matches 8 bases. The junction had 7 bases not matched to a gene; V was cut back by 0 bases and J by 4 bases. The CDR3 contains 16 residues. Per the germline V gene, CDR1 is ENHRY and CDR2 is SYGVKD. CDR3 sequence: CAISESRAGGFYGYTF. CDR3 DNA sequence: TGTGCCATCAGTGAGTCGAGGGCAGGGGGCTTCTATGGCTACACCTTC.

This sequence joins TRBV9 and TRBJ2-1; 14 bases agree with TRBD2. The CDR3 is 15 residues long. V was pared by 2 bases and J by 5 bases, with 0 bases of the junction left unmatched. CDR1 and CDR2 from the germline V gene are SGDLS and YYNGEE. CDR3 sequence reads: CASSVGLAGDNEQFF. The CDR3 DNA sequence: TGTGCCAGCAGCGTGGGACTAGCGGGAGACAATGAGCAGTTCTTC.

The chain carries TRBV7-9 and TRBJ1-5; perhaps TRBD1 as D (6 bases). Germline V gene lookup returns CDR1 SEHNR and CDR2 FQNEAQ (reference sequence). V dropped 5 bases and J dropped 5 bases, with 7 bases sitting between them. This CDR3 has 12 residues. The CDR3: CASSKGDQPQHF. CDR3 in DNA: TGTGCCAGCAGCAAGGGGGATCAGCCCCAGCATTTT.

V gene TRBV2 combines with J gene TRBJ2-6; tentatively, D is TRBD2 (5 bases). The CDR3 sequence is 15 residues long. Germline-derived CDR1 and CDR2 are SNHLY and FYNNEI. V dropped 6 bases and J dropped 1 base, with 10 bases sitting between them. The CDR3 bases are TGTGCCAGCAGAGGCGAGGGATCTGGGGCCAACGTCCTGACTTTC. Its translation: CASRGEGSGANVLTF.

This clone was found once. The chain carries TRBV5-1 and TRBJ2-1; 12 bases align to TRBD2. The V gene end was trimmed by 4 bases and the J gene end by 9 bases; junction bases not matched to a gene: 8. The CDR3 is 15 residues long. CDR1 is SGHRS and CDR2 is YFSETQ in the germline V gene. As DNA, the CDR3 is TGCGCCAGCAGCCGACTAGCGGGAGATTCGGGTGAGCAGTTCTTC. Translating it yields CASSRLAGDSGEQFF.

The rearrangement uses TRBV10-3 and TRBJ1-2; 8 nucleotides match TRBD1. V gave up 2 bases and J gave up 2 bases; unmatched junction bases: 4. The germline V gene has CDR1 ENHRY and CDR2 SYGVKD. This CDR3 comprises 15 residues. CDR3 sequence: CAISEPRTGNYGYTF. DNA of the CDR3: TGTGCCATCAGTGAGCCCCGGACAGGGAACTATGGCTACACCTTC.

The chain links TRBV2 to TRBJ2-7, with 9 bases aligning to TRBD1. Germline-derived CDR1 and CDR2 are SNHLY and FYNNEI. The CDR3 contains 13 residues. With V trimmed by 7 bases and J by 3 bases, 4 bases remained unmatched. CDR3 sequence reads: CASNPDRGYEQYF. The CDR3 bases are TGTGCCAGCAACCCGGACAGGGGCTACGAGCAGTACTTC.

The chain uses TRBV6-1 and TRBJ2-3; TRBD2 matches 8 bases. The CDR3 is 16 amino acids. After removal of 4 bases from V and 3 bases from J, the junction contained 9 bases not matched to a gene. The germline V gene encodes CDR1 MNHNS and CDR2 SASEGT. CDR3: CASSVPGGFGTDTQYF. CDR3 sequence (DNA): TGTGCCAGCAGTGTTCCGGGGGGGTTTGGGACAGATACGCAGTATTTT.

The CDR3 DNA reads as TGTGCCAGCAGTCAGACTAGTCGCACCGGGGAGCTGTTTTTT. Its protein is CASSQTSRTGELFF. The chain uses TRBV14 and TRBJ2-2, with D maybe TRBD2 (6 bases). V lost 6 bases and J lost 4, with 12 bases in between. Germline V gene sequence: CDR1 SGHDN, CDR2 FVKESK. The CDR3 totals 14 residues.

This clone was counted between two and nine times. One junction end disagrees with the germline gene, perhaps due to a read error. This sample also contains other DNA sequences that code for the same CDR3. The rearrangement uses TRBV5-1 and TRBJ2-7; TRBD2 matches at 7 bases. Germline values: CDR1 SGHRS, CDR2 YFSETQ. The CDR3 consists of 16 residues. The CDR3 DNA reads as TGTGCCAGCAGCTTGGTAAGCGGGACCCACTCCTACGAGCAGTACTTC. Translation: CASSLVSGTHSYEQYF.

V gene TRBV18 combines with J gene TRBJ2-1; 12 positions agree with TRBD2. CDR1 and CDR2 (germline): KGHSH, LQKENI. This CDR3 spans 16 amino acids. V lost 6 bases to trimming and J lost 6 bases; unmatched junction nucleotides: 9. The CDR3, as DNA: TGTGCCAGCTCCCGGACTAGCGGGACGTACCCCAATGAGCAGTTCTTC. Its translation: CASSRTSGTYPNEQFF.

The genes are TRBV28 and TRBJ1-1, with TRBD1 identical over 7 bases. Trimming at V came to 7 bases and at J to 4 bases, leaving 15 bases not matched to a gene. This CDR3 has 16 residues. The germline CDR1 and CDR2 sequences are MDHEN and SYDVKM. The CDR3 DNA follows: TGTGCCAGCACTCGACAGGGATTTTTGGAAGGCACTGAAGCTTTCTTT. Residues: CASTRQGFLEGTEAFF.

The chain uses TRBV27 and TRBJ1-1, with D possibly TRBD1 on 5 matching bases. CDR1 and CDR2 (germline): MNHEY, SMNVEV (reference sequence). V was clipped by 4 bases and J by 5 bases, with 20 bases between them. The CDR3 extends over 16 amino acids. CDR3 sequence reads: CASSSPLLGGGTEAFF. The CDR3 coding sequence is TGTGCCAGCAGTTCCCCTCTGCTAGGCGGGGGGACTGAAGCTTTCTTT.